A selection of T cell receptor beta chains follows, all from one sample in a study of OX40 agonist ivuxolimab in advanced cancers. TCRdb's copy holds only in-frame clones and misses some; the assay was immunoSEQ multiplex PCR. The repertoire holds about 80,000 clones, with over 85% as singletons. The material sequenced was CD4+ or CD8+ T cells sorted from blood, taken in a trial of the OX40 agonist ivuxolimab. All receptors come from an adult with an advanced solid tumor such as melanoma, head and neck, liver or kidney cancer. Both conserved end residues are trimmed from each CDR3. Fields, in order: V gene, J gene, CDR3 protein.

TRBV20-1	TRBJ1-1	SAPGNTEAF
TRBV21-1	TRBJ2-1	ASTKTTPGGFNEQF
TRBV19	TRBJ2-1	ASRRGHEQF
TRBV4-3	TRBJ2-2	ASSQGTGGSGELF
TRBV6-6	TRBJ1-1	ASSSSFWNTEAF
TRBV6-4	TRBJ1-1	ASSEGQGNTEAF
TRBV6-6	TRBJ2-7	ASSPTSNEQY
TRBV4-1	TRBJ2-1	ASSHRPYLDLF
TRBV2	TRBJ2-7	ASSSAGTAFYEQY
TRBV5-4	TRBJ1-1	ASSAPGPNTEAF
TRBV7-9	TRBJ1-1	ASSYGRNTEAF
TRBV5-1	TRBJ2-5	ASSFGETQY
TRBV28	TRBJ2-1	ASSFTNEQF
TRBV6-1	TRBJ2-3	ASRVRGTDTQY
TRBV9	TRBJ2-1	ASSAEAGTSGPNPF
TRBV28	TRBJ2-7	ASKDSGLSYEQY
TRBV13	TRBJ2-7	ASSTRTGISYEQY
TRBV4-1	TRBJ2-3	ASSPDRDGTDTQY
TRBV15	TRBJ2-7	ATSRDHGTGVEQY
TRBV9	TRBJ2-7	ASSASDRGLLEQY
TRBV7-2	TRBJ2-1	ASSLRPRAGLDYNEQF
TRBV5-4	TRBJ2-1	ASSSDGLAGANEQF
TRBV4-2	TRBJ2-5	ASSQDRGETQY
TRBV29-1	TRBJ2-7	SVDGVSGEGNEQY
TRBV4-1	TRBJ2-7	ASSQESGYPVWEQY
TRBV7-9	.	ASSGGHGETPSYEQY
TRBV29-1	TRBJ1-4	SVRGEGRVMLEKLF
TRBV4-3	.	ASSQNYYVTSGYEQY